The rows below give T cell receptor beta chains drawn from one sample of a study of blood T cell repertoires in COVID-19. Only in-frame clones appear in the TCRdb table, and some are missing; sequencing was by immunoSEQ multiplex PCR. The data contain about 80,000 clones, around 88% of them singletons. The material sequenced was peripheral blood. Every receptor here comes from a woman older than 75 with acute or convalescent COVID-19. Both conserved end residues are part of each CDR3. A D gene is named only where the DNA matches it firmly.

v_call	j_call	d_call	cdr3_aa	cdr3_nt
TRBV25-1	TRBJ2-7	-	CASSPTGQSEQYF	TGTGCCAGCAGTCCGACAGGTCAGTCCGAGCAGTACTTC
TRBV9	TRBJ1-1	TRBD1	CASSAMDRAPNTEAFF	TGTGCCAGCAGCGCGATGGACAGGGCCCCGAACACTGAAGCTTTCTTT
TRBV5-1	TRBJ2-2	TRBD1	CASSLQGENTGELFF	TGCGCCAGCAGCTTGCAGGGGGAGAACACCGGGGAGCTGTTTTTT
TRBV10-3	TRBJ1-1	TRBD1	CAISGDRGMNTEAFF	TGTGCCATCAGCGGGGACAGGGGGATGAACACTGAAGCTTTCTTT
TRBV14	TRBJ2-1	-	CASSQDRGNNEQFF	TGTGCCAGCAGCCAAGATCGGGGAAACAATGAGCAGTTCTTC
TRBV27	TRBJ2-7	-	CASSLRGSGYEQYF	TGTGCCAGCAGTTTACGGGGGAGCGGCTACGAGCAGTACTTC
TRBV19	TRBJ1-1	-	CASRTPGEGNTEAFF	TGTGCCAGTAGAACCCCGGGGGAAGGGAACACTGAAGCTTTCTTT
TRBV3-1/TRBV3-2	TRBJ2-3	-	CASSPNSNTQYF	TGTGCCAGCAGCCCTAACTCGAATACGCAGTATTTT
TRBV6-6	TRBJ1-1	-	CASSYSQAINTEAFF	TGTGCCAGCAGTTACAGCCAGGCCATCAACACTGAAGCTTTCTTT
TRBV6-6	TRBJ1-1	TRBD1	CASSSRQGASTEAFF	TGTGCCAGCAGTAGTCGACAGGGGGCGAGCACTGAAGCTTTCTTT
TRBV20-1	TRBJ1-2	TRBD1	CSASQGVYGYTF	TGCAGTGCTAGTCAGGGGGTCTATGGCTACACCTTC
TRBV10-3	TRBJ1-5	-	CAISDSSGGRNQPQHF	TGTGCCATCAGTGATTCTTCGGGGGGACGCAATCAGCCCCAGCATTTT
TRBV7-9	TRBJ2-1	-	CASSETGGEQFF	TGTGCCAGCAGCGAGACAGGCGGTGAGCAGTTCTTC
TRBV9	TRBJ2-1	TRBD2	CASTLSGGSNEQFF	TGTGCCAGCACCCTCTCGGGAGGGAGCAATGAGCAGTTCTTC